This TCR beta chain was obtained from a study of OX40 agonist ivuxolimab in advanced cancers. Repertoires were generated with immunoSEQ multiplex PCR, while TCRdb's copy carries only in-frame clones and drops some. The data contain about 74,000 clones, 75% to 95% of them singletons. CDR1 and CDR2 (germline): MNHEY, SVGAGI. This CDR3 spans 14 amino acids. The V end was cut by 7 bases, the J end by 0 bases, with 9 bases between. This sequence was found in an adult with an advanced solid tumor such as melanoma, head and neck, liver or kidney cancer. V is TRBV6-5 and J is TRBJ2-2; the D gene is possibly TRBD2 (5 bases). The sample consisted of CD4+ or CD8+ T cells sorted from blood, taken in a trial of the OX40 agonist ivuxolimab. CDR3 region: CASKRSSNTGELFF. The DNA of the CDR3 is TGTGCCAGCAAGCGGAGTTCGAACACCGGGGAGCTGTTTTTT.